This TCR beta chain was found in a study of response to subunit inactivated influenza vaccine (dated by TCRdb to the late 2010s). For the study in its entirety: Deep quantitative profiling of the T cell receptor repertoire was used in the study to follow responses to a trivalent subunit inactivated influenza vaccine.

Concerning this clonotype: Which antigen it targets is not known. Base qualities are missing; no much larger clone stands one base away.

From the germline V gene, CDR1 is SGHTA and CDR2 is FQGNSA. V sheds 5 bases and J sheds 3 bases, leaving 23 bases between their ends. The CDR3 holds 17 amino acids from the cysteine to the phenylalanine. This entry keeps only the CDR3 DNA: 51 bases, framed from base 1. Here is what the overall study found, with its caveats: It was suggested by the authors that each seasonal influenza vaccination may recruit only a limited number of new T cells.

Library preparation used RT-PCR. Reads for this sample came from an Illumina HiSeq 2500. The public reads were reanalyzed by TCRdb: fastp trimming at Q25, MiXCR alignment, in-frame beta chains only. Rows matching on CDR3 protein sequence are summarized as one entry with the most common DNA and genes. The table for this sample lists roughly 170,000 distinct CDR3 sequences; about 10% of them were counted only once. The top ten hold under 13% of the sample. The chain was built from TRBV7-2 and TRBJ2-7, with TRBD1 tentatively as D gene (7 bases match). This clonotype was sampled from a middle-aged man who received an inactivated influenza vaccine. Donor details come from another sample of the same person, matched by shared clones. The sequenced sample was non-naive T cells sorted from PBMCs, obtained on the day of vaccination. Per the publication, the cell subset or site label means: memory T cell fraction. The CDR3 protein: CASSAIGGGQVRYEQYF. The bases are TGTGCCAGCAGCGCCATCGGGGGAGGACAGGTACGCTACGAGCAGTACTTC.